Shown below are 5 T cell receptor beta chains from a single sample sequenced in a study of CD8 T cells in Susac syndrome. Reverse transcription of about 0.5 to 1 ug RNA was performed with random hexamers. TCRdb itself ran the immunoSEQ multiplex PCR reads through MiXCR, one entry per CDR3 protein. The sample has 150,000 to 180,000 distinct CDR3 sequences; roughly 95% are singletons. Source material: CD4+ T cells from PBMCs. Receptor source: a human donor with Susac syndrome.

The gene calls are TRBV5-4 and TRBJ1-6; 9 bases agree with TRBD1. The J segment lost 7 bases and the V segment lost 4 bases, leaving 6 bases of the junction unmatched. CDR3 length: 15 amino acids. The germline CDR1 and CDR2 sequences are SGHNT and YYREEE (reference sequence). In nucleotides, the CDR3 is TGTGCCAGCAGCCGTCGGGACAGGGAAAATTCACCCCTCCACTTT. This encodes CASSRRDRENSPLHF. Based on the CDR3 plus reference TRBV5-4 and TRBJ1-6, the full variable domain is ETGVTQSPTHLIKTRGQQVTLRCSSQSGHNTVSWYQQALGQGPQFIFQYYREEENGRGNFPPRFSGLQFPNYSSELNVNALELDDSALYLCASSRRDRENSPLHFGNGTRLTVT.

This clonotype was detected only once. The genes are TRBV20-1 and TRBJ2-4, with 12 positions matching TRBD2. This CDR3 comprises 11 residues. The germline V gene has CDR1 DFQATT and CDR2 SNEGSKA (reference sequence). The CDR3 DNA sequence: TGCAGGCTAGCGGGGGGGAACATTCAGTACTTC. As protein: CRLAGGNIQYF.

The chain combines TRBV18 with TRBJ2-3; TRBD1 aligns across 10 bases. The CDR3 spans 15 residues. Germline lookup yields CDR1 KGHSH and CDR2 LQKENI. The V and J ends lost 6 bases and 3 bases, in that order; junction bases with no gene match: 6. CDR3 residues: CASSPDRGLTDTQYF. CDR3 sequence (DNA): TGTGCCAGCTCCCCCGACAGGGGGCTAACAGATACGCAGTATTTT.

The V and J genes are TRBV12-3 or TRBV12-4 and TRBJ1-5, with unresolved D. Trimming pared 2 bases from V and 3 bases from J, leaving 5 bases between. The CDR3 is 13 amino acids. CDR3: CASSLWINQPQHF. The CDR3 DNA sequence: TGTGCCAGCAGTTTATGGATCAATCAGCCCCAGCATTTT.

This clonotype was detected once. V usage is TRBV9 and J usage is TRBJ2-5, with D tentatively TRBD1 (5 bases). Germline assignment: CDR1 SGDLS and CDR2 YYNGEE. Trimming took 0 bases from V and 7 from J, leaving 16 bases between them. The CDR3 spans 15 residues. The CDR3 sequence: CASSVGGAGNRTQYF. Here the CDR3 DNA reads TGTGCCAGCAGCGTAGGTGGGGCAGGCAATAGGACCCAGTACTTC.